These 9 T cell receptor beta chains were all obtained from the same sample, sequenced in a study of blood T cell repertoires in COVID-19. The data were produced by immunoSEQ multiplex PCR, yet TCRdb's version contains in-frame clones alone and is incomplete. The sample lists about 210,000 clones; more than 80% were seen once. Sequenced sample: PBMCs or T cells enriched from blood (not recorded which). Receptors originate from a man between 35 and 55 years old who had recovered from COVID-19.

The rearrangement uses TRBV30 and TRBJ2-5, with D uncertain. V was shortened by 2 bases and J by 0 bases, with 10 bases between the two germline ends. The length of the CDR3 is 14 residues. Per the germline V gene, CDR1 is GTSNPN and CDR2 is SVGIG (reference sequence). This CDR3 reads CAWSPIDNQETQYF. The CDR3 DNA sequence: TGTGCCTGGAGTCCCATCGACAACCAAGAGACCCAGTACTTC. The entire variable domain, with the rest obtained from reference TRBV30 and TRBJ2-5, is as follows: SQTIHQWPATLVQPVGSPLSLECTVEGTSNPNLYWYRQAAGRGLQLLFYSVGIGQISSEVPQNLSASRPQDRQFILSSKKLLLSDSGFYLCAWSPIDNQETQYFGPGTRLLVL.

The rearrangement joins TRBV11-2 to TRBJ1-1; 9 bases map to TRBD1. The V gene end was trimmed by 5 bases and the J gene end by 6 bases; junction bases not matched to a gene: 7. CDR1 SGHAT and CDR2 FQNNGV come from the germline V gene. There are 14 residues in the CDR3. The CDR3 loop is CASSPGQGIPEAFF. The CDR3 DNA is TGTGCCAGCAGCCCCGGACAGGGGATCCCTGAAGCTTTCTTT.

The chain combines TRBV5-5 with TRBJ1-5; the match to TRBD1 covers 9 bases. Germline V lookup: CDR1 SGHKS, CDR2 YYEKEE (reference sequence). V trimming: 4 bases; J trimming: 1 base; junction bases outside the gene matches: 12. This CDR3 region has 18 residues. The CDR3, as DNA: TGTGCCAGCAGCCTTGGGACAGGGTTTGGTTTAAGCAATCAGCCCCAGCATTTT. Encoded protein: CASSLGTGFGLSNQPQHF.

A few counts support this clone. The rearrangement uses TRBV2 and TRBJ2-7; no clear D gene. CDR1 is SNHLY, CDR2 FYNNEI, per germline. Trimming cost V 7 bases and J 6 bases, with 10 bases left between them. The CDR3 contains 11 residues. CDR3 residues: CASTWASEQYF. CDR3 bases: TGTGCCAGCACTTGGGCTTCCGAGCAGTACTTC. The full variable domain, rest sourced from reference TRBV2 and TRBJ2-7, is EPEVTQTPSHQVTQMGQEVILRCVPISNHLYFYWYRQILGQKVEFLVSFYNNEISEKSEIFDDQFSVERPDGSNFTLKIRSTKLEDSAMYFCASTWASEQYFGPGTRLTVT.

The chain is built from TRBV11-2 and TRBJ1-3, with D hard to call. CDR3 length equals 16 residues. V was shortened by 1 base and J by 0 bases, with 10 bases between the two germline ends. The germline CDR1 and CDR2 sequences are SGHAT and FQNNGV. This CDR3 is CASSLGGSGSGNTIYF. The CDR3 DNA follows: TGTGCCAGCAGCTTAGGAGGTTCTGGCTCTGGAAACACCATATATTTT.

The chain combines TRBV6-1 with TRBJ1-5; no reliable D call. Trimming pared 3 bases from V and 7 bases from J, leaving 13 bases between. This CDR3 has 14 residues. The germline V gene has CDR1 MNHNS and CDR2 SASEGT. The CDR3 region is CASSDLVVVQPQHF. Here the CDR3 DNA reads TGTGCCAGCAGTGATTTGGTGGTAGTCCAGCCCCAGCATTTT.

This chain connects TRBV19 to TRBJ2-2; 9 nucleotides align to TRBD1. CDR1 and CDR2 from the germline V gene are LNHDA and SQIVND (reference sequence). V lost 0 bases and J lost 2; bases outside the gene matches: 1. The CDR3 spans 16 residues. As DNA, the CDR3 is TGTGCCAGTAGTATAGAAACAGGGGGCAACACCGGGGAGCTGTTTTTT. This encodes CASSIETGGNTGELFF. The whole variable domain, filled in from reference TRBV19 and TRBJ2-2, reads DGGITQSPKYLFRKEGQNVTLSCEQNLNHDAMYWYRQDPGQGLRLIYYSQIVNDFQKGDIAEGYSVSREKKESFPLTVTSAQKNPTAFYLCASSIETGGNTGELFFGEGSRLTVL.

V and J are TRBV4-1 and TRBJ1-5; no clear D gene. The length of the CDR3 is 14 residues. Germline lookup yields CDR1 MGHRA and CDR2 YSYEKL. Trimming left V 3 bases short and J 1 base short, with 7 bases between. Written as DNA, the CDR3 is TGCGCCAGCAGCCAGTATCCGAGCAATCAGCCCCAGCATTTT. Its protein product is CASSQYPSNQPQHF.

The J gene is TRBJ1-6, the V gene TRBV5-1; 8 bases are a match to TRBD1. Per the germline V gene, CDR1 is SGHRS and CDR2 is YFSETQ. The CDR3 contains 16 residues. Trimming at V came to 6 bases and at J to 11 bases, leaving 16 bases not matched to a gene. As DNA, the CDR3 is TGCGCCAGCAACAAAGGGGGGCAGGGGGCTCCGGCACCCCTCCACTTT. It specifies CASNKGGQGAPAPLHF.